The rows below give T cell receptor beta chains drawn from one sample of a study of blood T cell repertoires in COVID-19. Some clones are missing from TCRdb's copy, which holds only in-frame ones; the method was immunoSEQ multiplex PCR. The repertoire holds 98,000 or so clones, with around 64% as singletons. Sequencing was done on a sample of peripheral blood. These receptors came from a middle-aged woman with acute or convalescent COVID-19. Both conserved end residues are part of each CDR3. Each record gives: V gene, CDR3 protein.

V gene: TRBV6-6
CDR3 protein: CASSKRTGPTTDTQYF

V gene: TRBV6-2/TRBV6-3
CDR3 protein: CASSPRGTGGVNTEAFF

V gene: TRBV12-3/TRBV12-4
CDR3 protein: CASRRDSNSPLHF

V gene: TRBV7-9
CDR3 protein: CASSLAQGAGFYGYTF

V gene: TRBV6-2/TRBV6-3
CDR3 protein: CASSPGTPEAFF

V gene: TRBV9
CDR3 protein: CASSVAPGGGAYEQYF

V gene: TRBV19
CDR3 protein: CASSFTGVGEKLFF

V gene: TRBV2
CDR3 protein: CASRQGVYYGYTF

V gene: TRBV28
CDR3 protein: CASTSGGPSFTQYF

V gene: TRBV2
CDR3 protein: CASSEVAYTEAFF

V gene: TRBV5-1
CDR3 protein: CASSFHGQGTRETQYF

V gene: TRBV21-1
CDR3 protein: CASSGGQTPFSNQPQHF

V gene: TRBV7-9
CDR3 protein: CASSLAGGGSDYGYTF

V gene: TRBV28
CDR3 protein: CASSFSGGNYGYTF

V gene: TRBV7-3
CDR3 protein: CASSETSGGAGADTQYF

V gene: TRBV28
CDR3 protein: CASRLTGGSNTEAFF

V gene: TRBV9
CDR3 protein: CASSPGGRETQYF

V gene: TRBV3-1/TRBV3-2
CDR3 protein: CASSQGTGEKLFF

V gene: TRBV5-4
CDR3 protein: CASSFNGNEKLFF

V gene: TRBV18
CDR3 protein: CASSQGLADTGELFF

V gene: TRBV27
CDR3 protein: CASSFFVRGVSVFSGNTIYF

V gene: TRBV3-1/TRBV3-2
CDR3 protein: CASSQDETGSIYEQYF

V gene: TRBV5-6
CDR3 protein: CASSSGDRGFASPLHF

V gene: TRBV6-4
CDR3 protein: CASTAEQNTGELFF

V gene: TRBV20-1
CDR3 protein: CSARQGYEQYF

V gene: TRBV5-1
CDR3 protein: CASRLNEKLFF

V gene: TRBV11-1
CDR3 protein: CASSLRLDQETQYF

V gene: TRBV4-1
CDR3 protein: CASSHPFRGKNTGELFF

V gene: TRBV2
CDR3 protein: CASNSGQGRDEKLFF

V gene: TRBV6-1
CDR3 protein: CASSDAGTGILTDTQYF

V gene: TRBV21-1
CDR3 protein: CASSVSGGPYEQYF

V gene: TRBV11-2
CDR3 protein: CASSLEPGDTQYF

V gene: TRBV19
CDR3 protein: CASSTQQGNNSPLHF

V gene: TRBV19
CDR3 protein: CASRTTGNTIYF

V gene: TRBV25-1
CDR3 protein: CASSDAPHEEWVTNEQFF

V gene: TRBV6-1
CDR3 protein: CASSEGVGGGNQPQHF

V gene: TRBV6-5
CDR3 protein: CASSYRWGGNNEQFF

V gene: TRBV7-7
CDR3 protein: CASSPTGGIETQYF

V gene: TRBV6-1
CDR3 protein: CASSEAEAGITSETQYF

V gene: TRBV7-9
CDR3 protein: CASSSSDPTGTNTGELFF

V gene: TRBV12-3/TRBV12-4
CDR3 protein: CASRQMNTEAFF

V gene: TRBV5-1
CDR3 protein: CASSIGRTGGQGTQYF

V gene: TRBV29-1
CDR3 protein: CSVAPRGNEQFF

V gene: TRBV27
CDR3 protein: CASSLIRSAGELFF

V gene: TRBV7-2
CDR3 protein: CASSLKSEQVYGYTF

V gene: TRBV10-3
CDR3 protein: CAISDQSWGYTF

V gene: TRBV9
CDR3 protein: CASTSVELAGGPSDTQYF